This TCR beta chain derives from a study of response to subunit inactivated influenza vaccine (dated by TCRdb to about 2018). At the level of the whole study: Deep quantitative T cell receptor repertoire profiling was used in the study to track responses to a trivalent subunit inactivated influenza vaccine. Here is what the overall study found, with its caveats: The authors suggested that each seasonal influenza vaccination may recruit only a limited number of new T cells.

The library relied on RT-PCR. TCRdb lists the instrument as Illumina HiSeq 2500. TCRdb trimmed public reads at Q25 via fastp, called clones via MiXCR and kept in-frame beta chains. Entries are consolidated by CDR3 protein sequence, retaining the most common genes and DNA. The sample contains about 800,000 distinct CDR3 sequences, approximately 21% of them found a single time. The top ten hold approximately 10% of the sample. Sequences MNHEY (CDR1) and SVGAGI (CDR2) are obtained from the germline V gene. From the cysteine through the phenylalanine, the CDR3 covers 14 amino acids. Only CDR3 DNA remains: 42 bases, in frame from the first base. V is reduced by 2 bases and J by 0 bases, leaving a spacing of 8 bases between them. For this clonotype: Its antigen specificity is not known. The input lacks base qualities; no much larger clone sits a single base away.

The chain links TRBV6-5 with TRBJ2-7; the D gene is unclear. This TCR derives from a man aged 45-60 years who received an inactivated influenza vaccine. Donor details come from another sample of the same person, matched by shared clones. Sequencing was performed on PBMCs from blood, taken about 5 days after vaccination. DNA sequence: TGTGCCAGCAGTTACGCAGGTCCCTCCTACGAGCAGTACTTC. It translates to CASSYAGPSYEQYF.